Listed below are T cell receptor beta chains from one sample, sequenced in a study of blood T cell repertoires in COVID-19. Profiling relied on immunoSEQ multiplex PCR, and the TCRdb table lists in-frame clones only, not all of them. The table shows approximately 240,000 clones, with 84% occurring only once. The sample comprised peripheral blood. The receptors originated from a man aged 50 to 59 with acute or convalescent COVID-19. CDR3s include the opening cysteine and the closing phenylalanine or tryptophan. Fields, in order: J gene, clone size, D gene, V gene, CDR3 protein, CDR3 DNA. A D gene is named only where the DNA matches it firmly. Size tells how often a clone was seen (once, few, many) or the class of an expanded clone, and some rows leave it out.

J gene: TRBJ1-3; clone size: NA; D gene: TRBD1; V gene: TRBV30; CDR3 protein: CAWWKGTGIGPGNTIYF; CDR3 DNA: TGTGCCTGGTGGAAGGGGACAGGGATAGGGCCTGGAAACACCATATATTTT
J gene: TRBJ2-1; clone size: NA; D gene: TRBD1; V gene: TRBV12-5; CDR3 protein: CASARDSLTYNEQFF; CDR3 DNA: TGTGCTAGTGCCCGGGACAGCTTGACCTACAATGAGCAGTTCTTC
J gene: TRBJ1-5; clone size: once; D gene: NA; V gene: TRBV28; CDR3 protein: CASSFSNQPQHF; CDR3 DNA: TGTGCCAGCAGTTTCTCGAATCAGCCCCAGCATTTT
J gene: TRBJ2-1; clone size: NA; D gene: TRBD2; V gene: TRBV3-1/TRBV3-2; CDR3 protein: CASSQTGLAGGAYNEQFF; CDR3 DNA: TGTGCCAGCAGCCAAACGGGACTAGCGGGAGGAGCCTACAATGAGCAGTTCTTC
J gene: TRBJ2-2; clone size: NA; D gene: NA; V gene: TRBV19; CDR3 protein: CASSISSGHPNTGELFF; CDR3 DNA: TGTGCCAGTAGTATAAGTTCAGGGCATCCGAACACCGGGGAGCTGTTTTTT
J gene: TRBJ2-5; clone size: NA; D gene: NA; V gene: TRBV7-9; CDR3 protein: CASSRAGAGPQETQYF; CDR3 DNA: TGTGCCAGCAGCCGCGCCGGGGCGGGGCCACAAGAGACCCAGTACTTC
J gene: TRBJ1-1; clone size: NA; D gene: NA; V gene: TRBV5-1; CDR3 protein: CASSLGEGWNTEAFF; CDR3 DNA: TGCGCCAGCAGCTTGGGGGAGGGATGGAACACTGAAGCTTTCTTT
J gene: TRBJ1-1; clone size: NA; D gene: NA; V gene: TRBV19; CDR3 protein: CASSFGGSTEAFF; CDR3 DNA: TGTGCCAGTAGTTTTGGAGGGAGCACTGAAGCTTTCTTT
J gene: TRBJ2-5; clone size: NA; D gene: NA; V gene: TRBV5-1; CDR3 protein: CASSLEDRGSETQYF; CDR3 DNA: TGCGCCAGCAGCTTGGAGGACCGGGGATCGGAGACCCAGTACTTC
J gene: TRBJ1-3; clone size: NA; D gene: NA; V gene: TRBV6-5; CDR3 protein: CASKGGSLSGNTIYF; CDR3 DNA: TGTGCCAGCAAGGGGGGGTCACTTTCTGGAAACACCATATATTTT
J gene: TRBJ2-7; clone size: NA; D gene: TRBD1; V gene: TRBV28; CDR3 protein: CASSLNPGQGARYEQYF; CDR3 DNA: TGTGCCAGCAGTTTGAATCCCGGACAGGGGGCGCGTTACGAGCAGTACTTC
J gene: TRBJ2-7; clone size: NA; D gene: NA; V gene: TRBV29-1; CDR3 protein: CSVQTPGLGEQYF; CDR3 DNA: TGCAGCGTTCAAACGCCAGGGCTAGGCGAGCAGTACTTC
J gene: TRBJ1-4; clone size: NA; D gene: NA; V gene: TRBV3-1/TRBV3-2; CDR3 protein: CASSQAPRRGGGTNEKLFF; CDR3 DNA: TGTGCCAGCAGCCAAGCCCCCCGGCGCGGAGGAGGCACTAATGAAAAACTGTTTTTT
J gene: TRBJ2-2; clone size: few; D gene: NA; V gene: TRBV30; CDR3 protein: CAWSVGWEVNTGELFF; CDR3 DNA: TGTGCCTGGAGTGTGGGGTGGGAGGTTAACACCGGGGAGCTGTTTTTT
J gene: TRBJ1-1; clone size: once; D gene: NA; V gene: TRBV24-1; CDR3 protein: CATKRSQNTEAFF; CDR3 DNA: TGTGCCACCAAACGGAGTCAGAACACTGAAGCTTTCTTT
J gene: TRBJ2-5; clone size: NA; D gene: TRBD2; V gene: TRBV28; CDR3 protein: CASSLDEGRGETQYF; CDR3 DNA: TGTGCCAGCAGTCTTGACGAGGGGAGGGGAGAGACCCAGTACTTC
J gene: TRBJ1-5; clone size: many; D gene: NA; V gene: TRBV6-5; CDR3 protein: CASTLLISNQPQHF; CDR3 DNA: TGTGCCAGCACCCTATTAATTAGCAATCAGCCCCAGCATTTT
J gene: TRBJ2-3; clone size: NA; D gene: TRBD1; V gene: TRBV6-5; CDR3 protein: CASSIQGASVDTQYF; CDR3 DNA: TGTGCCAGCAGCATTCAGGGGGCCTCCGTTGATACGCAGTATTTT